This T cell receptor beta chain was obtained from a study of control samples from healthy donors and cancer patients. V lost 3 bases, J lost 8 bases, and 12 bases stayed unmatched. The CDR3 length is 15 residues. Per the germline V gene, CDR1 is KGHSH and CDR2 is LQKENI. Assay: immunoSEQ multiplex PCR; the TCRdb copy retains only in-frame clones and omits some. The data contain around 120,000 clones, more than 75% of them seen just once; the ten biggest clones take up over 2%. The chain joins TRBV18 to TRBJ1-2; TRBD1 agrees at 7 bases. Sample: blood. This TCR was recovered from a woman in her 70s in good health. CDR3 coding DNA: TGTGCCAGCTCACCTAGGGGTGAGGGGGCTCAGGGCTACACCTTC. Translating it yields CASSPRGEGAQGYTF. The variable domain in full, completed from reference TRBV18 and TRBJ1-2, reads NAGVMQNPRHLVRRRGQEARLRCSPMKGHSHVYWYRQLPEEGLKFMVYLQKENIIDESGMPKERFSAEFPKEGPSILRIQQVVRGDSAAYFCASSPRGEGAQGYTFGSGTRLTVV.